Below are 3 T cell receptor beta chains sequenced from a single sample in a study of blood T cells in healthy people across ages. Primed by a sample-barcoded 5' primer and a J-beta primer mix, a second PCR proceeded for 7 to 11 cycles. TCRdb re-called the 5' RACE reads through MiXCR, storing one row per CDR3 protein. The table has about 290,000 distinct CDR3 sequences, around 30% seen once. Sequencing used blood. All receptors derive from a woman aged 65 to 85 in good health.

With regard to this clonotype: One end of the junction is discordant with germline, which a read error may explain. The chain has TRBV6-2 or TRBV6-3 and TRBJ2-6, with D hard to call. This CDR3 region has 14 residues. Per the germline V gene, CDR1 is MNHEY and CDR2 is SVGEGT. The CDR3 region has the DNA TGTGCCAGCAGGGGAATCTCTGAGGCCAACGTCCTGACTTTC. As protein: CASRGISEANVLTF.

This clonotype was found a few times. The rearrangement links TRBV4-1 to TRBJ2-7; TRBD1 aligns across 8 bases. The J call may be incorrect, as the DNA end agrees better with TRBJ2-5. CDR1 and CDR2 (germline): MGHRA, YSYEKL. The length of the CDR3 is 14 residues. The CDR3 DNA follows: TGCGCCAGCAGCCAAGTGTACAGGGGGGAGACCCAGTACTTC. Amino acid sequence: CASSQVYRGETQYF.

V and J are TRBV14 and TRBJ2-1; TRBD1 is a possible D gene (6 bases). CDR1 is SGHDN, CDR2 FVKESK, per germline. The CDR3 runs 15 residues. Trimming cost V 2 bases and J 2 bases, with 10 bases left between them. The CDR3, as DNA: TGTGCCAGCAGCCAATTGAGGACAGCCTACAATGAGCAGTTCTTC. It is translated as CASSQLRTAYNEQFF.